The 9 T cell receptor beta chains below come from one sample, sequenced in a study of graft-versus-host responses after intestinal transplantation. The authors processed graft tissue to release intraepithelial and lamina propria lymphocytes. Produced via immunoSEQ multiplex PCR; TCRdb's table is partial and in-frame only. The table records 20,000 or so clones, approximately 70% of them present only once. The sequencing used ileum tissue, collected around 20 days after intestinal transplant. Source of these receptors: a human patient who received an intestinal transplant, so some T cells may come from the graft donor.

The chain couples TRBV25-1 to TRBJ2-3, with TRBD2 identical over 8 bases. In germline, CDR1 is MGHDK, CDR2 SYGVNS. V trimming: 5 bases; J trimming: 2 bases; junction bases outside the gene matches: 9. This CDR3 contains 16 residues. CDR3 in amino acids: CASSFQSGGLTDTQYF. CDR3 nucleotides: TGTGCCAGCAGTTTCCAGAGCGGGGGCCTCACAGATACGCAGTATTTT.

V gene TRBV29-1 combines with J gene TRBJ2-7; D unclear. Germline assignment: CDR1 SQVTM and CDR2 ANQGSEA. The ends were cut back, 5 bases at V and 0 bases at J, with 11 bases in the middle. CDR3 length: 13 amino acids. The CDR3 is CSVLGGSSYEQYF. In DNA, the CDR3 is TGCAGCGTTCTCGGCGGAAGCTCCTACGAGCAGTACTTC.

The J gene is TRBJ1-2, the V gene TRBV4-3, with TRBD1 as a possible D gene (5 bases). Germline V lookup: CDR1 LGHNA, CDR2 YSLEER. V was pared by 0 bases and J by 2 bases, with 13 bases between. The CDR3 is made up of 16 amino acids. CDR3 residues: CASSQDPAGLNYGYTF. DNA of the CDR3: TGCGCCAGCAGCCAAGATCCGGCAGGGTTGAACTATGGCTACACCTTC.

The chain carries TRBV4-2 and TRBJ1-1; a possible D gene is TRBD1 (5 bases). CDR1 is LGHNA and CDR2 is YNFKEQ in the germline V gene. Deletions cut 0 bases from V and 7 bases from J, with 18 bases between. The CDR3 consists of 16 residues. CDR3 loop: CASSQEGGRPRGEAFF. The CDR3 nucleotides are TGTGCCAGCAGCCAAGAGGGGGGACGCCCGCGGGGTGAAGCTTTCTTT.

This clone turned up a few times. This rearrangement joins TRBV5-4 to TRBJ2-7; the D is unclear. CDR3 length: 14 amino acids. Germline values: CDR1 SGHNT, CDR2 YYREEE (reference sequence). V lost 0 bases and J lost 3, with 10 bases in between. The CDR3 DNA reads TGTGCCAGCAGCTTGGACCAACATATCTACGAGCAGTACTTC. Protein sequence: CASSLDQHIYEQYF. The full variable domain, completed using reference TRBV5-4 and TRBJ2-7, is ETGVTQSPTHLIKTRGQQVTLRCSSQSGHNTVSWYQQALGQGPQFIFQYYREEENGRGNFPPRFSGLQFPNYSSELNVNALELDDSALYLCASSLDQHIYEQYFGPGTRLTVT.

The rearrangement joins TRBV27 to TRBJ2-2; TRBD1 matches 9 bases. The germline CDR1 and CDR2 sequences are MNHEY and SMNVEV (reference sequence). Trimming cost V 2 bases and J 5 bases; bases outside gene matches: 6. CDR3 length equals 16 residues. The CDR3, as DNA: TGTGCCAGCAGTTTAGTCACAGGGGGCGGGACCGGGGAGCTGTTTTTT. As protein: CASSLVTGGGTGELFF.

The chain combines TRBV30 with TRBJ2-7, with 8 nucleotides matching TRBD2. V shed 6 bases and J 2 bases; nucleotides not matched to a gene: 6. CDR1 GTSNPN and CDR2 SVGIG come from the germline V gene (reference sequence). The CDR3 has 13 amino acids. CDR3 nucleotides: TGTGCCTGTTCGACTAGCGAACCCTACGAGCAGTACTTC. Residues: CACSTSEPYEQYF.

This clone qualifies as medium-sized. The gene calls are TRBV4-2 and TRBJ2-7, with unresolved D. Per germline, CDR1 LGHNA and CDR2 YNFKEQ. The ends were cut back, 0 bases at V and 2 bases at J, with 11 bases in the middle. CDR3 length equals 15 residues. The chain's CDR3 is CASSQESFPAYEQYF. The CDR3 DNA reads TGTGCCAGCAGCCAAGAGTCATTTCCGGCCTACGAGCAGTACTTC.

Only a few counts were recorded for this clone. This chain uses TRBV5-8 with TRBJ2-7; tentative D call: TRBD1 (6 bases). The germline V gene encodes CDR1 SGHTS and CDR2 YDEGEE. The CDR3 covers 16 residues. V lost 1 base, J lost 0 bases, and 14 bases lay in between. For the CDR3, the DNA is TGTGCCAGCAGCTTGCCGGGACATAAGCTCTCCTACGAGCAGTACTTC. It translates to CASSLPGHKLSYEQYF.